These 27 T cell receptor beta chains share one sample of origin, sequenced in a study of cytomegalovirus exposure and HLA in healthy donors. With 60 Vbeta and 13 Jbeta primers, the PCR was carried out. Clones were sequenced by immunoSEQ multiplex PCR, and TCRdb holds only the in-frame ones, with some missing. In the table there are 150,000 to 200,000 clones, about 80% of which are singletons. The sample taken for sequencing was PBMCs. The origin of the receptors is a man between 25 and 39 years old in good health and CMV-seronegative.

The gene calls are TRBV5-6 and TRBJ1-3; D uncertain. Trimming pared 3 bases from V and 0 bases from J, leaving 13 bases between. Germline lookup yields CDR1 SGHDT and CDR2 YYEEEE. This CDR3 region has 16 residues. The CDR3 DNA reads TGTGCCAGCAGCTCGGTGGAGGTTCACTCTGGAAACACCATATATTTT. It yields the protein CASSSVEVHSGNTIYF. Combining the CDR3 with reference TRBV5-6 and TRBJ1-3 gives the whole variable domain DAGVTQSPTHLIKTRGQQVTLRCSPKSGHDTVSWYQQALGQGPQFIFQYYEEEERQRGNFPDRFSGHQFPNYSSELNVNALLLGDSALYLCASSSVEVHSGNTIYFGEGSWLTVV.

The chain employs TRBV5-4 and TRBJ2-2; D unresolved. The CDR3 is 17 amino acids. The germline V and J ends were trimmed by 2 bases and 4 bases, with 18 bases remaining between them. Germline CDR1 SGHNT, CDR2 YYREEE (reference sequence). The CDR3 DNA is TGTGCCAGCAGCTTAGGATCCCGTAGCTCGACCACCGGGGAGCTGTTTTTT. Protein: CASSLGSRSSTTGELFF.

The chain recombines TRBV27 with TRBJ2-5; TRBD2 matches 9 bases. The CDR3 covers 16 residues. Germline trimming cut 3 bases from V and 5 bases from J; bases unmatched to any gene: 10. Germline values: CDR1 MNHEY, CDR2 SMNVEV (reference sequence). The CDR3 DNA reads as TGTGCCAGCAGTTTTGGGCGGGAGGGCCCTCAGGAGACCCAGTACTTC. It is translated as CASSFGREGPQETQYF.

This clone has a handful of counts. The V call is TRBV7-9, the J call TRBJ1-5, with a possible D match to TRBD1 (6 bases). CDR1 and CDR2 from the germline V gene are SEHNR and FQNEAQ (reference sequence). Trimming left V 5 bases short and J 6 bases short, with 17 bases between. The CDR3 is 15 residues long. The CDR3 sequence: CASSTTGGGGQPQHF. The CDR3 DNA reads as TGTGCCAGCAGCACAACTGGGGGCGGGGGTCAGCCCCAGCATTTT.

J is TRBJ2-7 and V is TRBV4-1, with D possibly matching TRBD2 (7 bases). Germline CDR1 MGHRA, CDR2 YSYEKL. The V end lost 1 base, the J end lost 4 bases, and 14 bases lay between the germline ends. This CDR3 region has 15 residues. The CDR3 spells CASSQVEGGRYEQYF. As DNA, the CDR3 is TGCGCCAGCAGCCAAGTGGAGGGGGGGAGGTACGAGCAGTACTTC.

CDR3 bases: TGTGCCAGCAGCTTAAGGGACATCGGGACTGAAGCTTTCTTT. Residues: CASSLRDIGTEAFF. The chain carries TRBV5-5 and TRBJ1-1, with TRBD1 as a possible D gene (6 bases). Between the trimmed V and J ends, which lost 2 bases and 5 bases, there was a span of 13 bases. CDR1 is SGHKS and CDR2 is YYEKEE in the germline V gene (reference sequence). This CDR3 region has 14 residues. Complete variable domain (other parts from reference TRBV5-5 and TRBJ1-1): DAGVTQSPTHLIKTRGQQVTLRCSPISGHKSVSWYQQVLGQGPQFIFQYYEKEERGRGNFPDRFSARQFPNYSSELNVNALLLGDSALYLCASSLRDIGTEAFFGQGTRLTVV.

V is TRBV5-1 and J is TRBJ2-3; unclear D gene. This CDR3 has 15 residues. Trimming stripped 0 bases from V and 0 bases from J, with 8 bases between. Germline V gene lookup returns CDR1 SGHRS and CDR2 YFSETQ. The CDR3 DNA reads TGCGCCAGCAGCTTGGCTTCCCTTAGCACAGATACGCAGTATTTT. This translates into CASSLASLSTDTQYF.

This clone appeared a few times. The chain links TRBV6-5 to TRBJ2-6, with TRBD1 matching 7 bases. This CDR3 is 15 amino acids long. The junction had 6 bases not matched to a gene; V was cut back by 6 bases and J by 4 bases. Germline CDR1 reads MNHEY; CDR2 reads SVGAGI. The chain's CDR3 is CASSSTGAGANVLTF. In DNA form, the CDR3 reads TGTGCCAGCAGCAGTACAGGGGCCGGGGCCAACGTCCTGACTTTC.

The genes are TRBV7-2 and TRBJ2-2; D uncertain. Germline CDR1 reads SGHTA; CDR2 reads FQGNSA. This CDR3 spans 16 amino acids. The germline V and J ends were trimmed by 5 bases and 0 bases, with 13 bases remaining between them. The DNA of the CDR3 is TGTGCCAGCAGCCCCTCCTTGGTAGCGAACACCGGGGAGCTGTTTTTT. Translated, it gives CASSPSLVANTGELFF.

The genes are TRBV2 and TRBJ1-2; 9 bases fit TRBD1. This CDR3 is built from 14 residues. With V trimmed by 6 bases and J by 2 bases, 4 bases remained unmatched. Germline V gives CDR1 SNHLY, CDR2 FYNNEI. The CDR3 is CASSLGQGNYGYTF. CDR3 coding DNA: TGTGCCAGCAGCCTGGGACAGGGAAACTATGGCTACACCTTC.

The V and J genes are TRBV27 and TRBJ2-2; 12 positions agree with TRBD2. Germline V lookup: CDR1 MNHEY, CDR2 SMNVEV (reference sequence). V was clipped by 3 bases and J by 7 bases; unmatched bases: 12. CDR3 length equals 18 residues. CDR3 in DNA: TGTGCCAGCAGTTTGAACCCGACTAGCGGGAGAAGAGGCGGGGAGCTGTTTTTT. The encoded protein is CASSLNPTSGRRGGELFF.

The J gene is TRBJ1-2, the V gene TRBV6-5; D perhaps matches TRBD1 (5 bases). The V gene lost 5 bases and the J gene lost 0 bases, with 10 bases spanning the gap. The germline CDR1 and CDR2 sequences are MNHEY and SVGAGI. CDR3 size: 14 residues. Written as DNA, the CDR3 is TGTGCCAGCAGTAGAGGACATACTAACTATGGCTACACCTTC. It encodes CASSRGHTNYGYTF.

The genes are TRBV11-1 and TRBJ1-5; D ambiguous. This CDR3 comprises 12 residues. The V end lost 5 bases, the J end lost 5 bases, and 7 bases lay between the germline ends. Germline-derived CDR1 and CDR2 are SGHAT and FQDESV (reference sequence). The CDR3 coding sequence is TGTGCCAGCAGCAACGGGGATCAGCCCCAGCATTTT. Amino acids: CASSNGDQPQHF.

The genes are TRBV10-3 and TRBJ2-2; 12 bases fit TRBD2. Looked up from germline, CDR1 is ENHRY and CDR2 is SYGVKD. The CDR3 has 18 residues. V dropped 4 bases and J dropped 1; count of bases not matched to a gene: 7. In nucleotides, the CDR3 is TGTGCCATCAGTGTTCGGCAGGGACTAGCGGGGAACACCGGGGAGCTGTTTTTT. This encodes CAISVRQGLAGNTGELFF.

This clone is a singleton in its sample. CDR3 DNA sequence: TGTGCCAGCAGTCCGATAGCGGTAGCGGGAGGGCGGACAGATACGCAGTATTTT. Translating gives CASSPIAVAGGRTDTQYF. The J gene is TRBJ2-3, the V gene TRBV27; 11 bases map to TRBD2. Germline values: CDR1 MNHEY, CDR2 SMNVEV (reference sequence). The CDR3 has 18 residues. V shed 5 bases and J 3 bases; nucleotides not matched to a gene: 13.

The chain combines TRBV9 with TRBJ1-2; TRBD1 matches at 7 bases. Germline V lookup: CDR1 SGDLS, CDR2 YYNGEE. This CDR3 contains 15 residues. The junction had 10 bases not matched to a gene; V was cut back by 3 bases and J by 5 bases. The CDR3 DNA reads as TGTGCCAGCAGCGGCGTACTGGGACAGTGGTATGGCTACACCTTC. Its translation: CASSGVLGQWYGYTF.

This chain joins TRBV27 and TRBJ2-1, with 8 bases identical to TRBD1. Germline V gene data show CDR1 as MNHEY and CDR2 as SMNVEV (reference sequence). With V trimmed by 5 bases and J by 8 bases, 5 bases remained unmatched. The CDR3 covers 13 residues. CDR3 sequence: CASSPLTGDEQFF. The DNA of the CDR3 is TGTGCCAGCAGTCCCCTGACAGGGGATGAGCAGTTCTTC.

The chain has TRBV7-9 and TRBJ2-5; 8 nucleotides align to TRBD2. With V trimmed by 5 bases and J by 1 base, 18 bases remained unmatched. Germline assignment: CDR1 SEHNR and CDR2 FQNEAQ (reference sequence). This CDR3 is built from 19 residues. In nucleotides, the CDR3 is TGTGCCAGCAGCCCCCCGGGTACTAGCGGAAACACTATCCAAGAGACCCAGTACTTC. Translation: CASSPPGTSGNTIQETQYF. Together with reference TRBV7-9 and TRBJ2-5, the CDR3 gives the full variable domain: DTGVSQNPRHKITKRGQNVTFRCDPISEHNRLYWYRQTLGQGPEFLTYFQNEAQLEKSRLLSDRFSAERPKGSFSTLEIQRTEQGDSAMYLCASSPPGTSGNTIQETQYFGPGTRLLVL.

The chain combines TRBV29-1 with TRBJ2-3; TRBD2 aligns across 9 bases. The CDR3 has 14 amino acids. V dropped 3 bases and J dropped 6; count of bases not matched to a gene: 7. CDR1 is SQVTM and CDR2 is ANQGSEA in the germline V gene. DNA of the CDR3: TGCAGCGTTGACATAGCGGGAGTCGCTGATACGCAGTATTTT. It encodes CSVDIAGVADTQYF.

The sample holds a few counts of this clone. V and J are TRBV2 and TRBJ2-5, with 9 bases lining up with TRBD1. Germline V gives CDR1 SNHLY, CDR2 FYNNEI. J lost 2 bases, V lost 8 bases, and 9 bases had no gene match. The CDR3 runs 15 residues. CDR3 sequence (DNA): TGTGCCAGCTGTCACAGGGGGCTGGGGCAAGAGACCCAGTACTTC. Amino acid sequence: CASCHRGLGQETQYF.

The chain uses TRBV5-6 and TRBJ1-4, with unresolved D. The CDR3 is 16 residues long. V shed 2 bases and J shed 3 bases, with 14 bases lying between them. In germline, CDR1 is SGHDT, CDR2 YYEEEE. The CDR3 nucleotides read TGTGCCAGCAGCTTACCGGATCGGGGAGCTAATGAAAAACTGTTTTTT. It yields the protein CASSLPDRGANEKLFF.

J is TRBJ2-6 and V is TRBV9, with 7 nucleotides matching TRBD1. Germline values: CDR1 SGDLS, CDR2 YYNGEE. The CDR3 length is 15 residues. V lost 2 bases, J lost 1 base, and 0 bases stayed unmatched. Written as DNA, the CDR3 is TGTGCCAGCAGCGTGACAGGGTCTGGGGCCAACGTCCTGACTTTC. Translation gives CASSVTGSGANVLTF.

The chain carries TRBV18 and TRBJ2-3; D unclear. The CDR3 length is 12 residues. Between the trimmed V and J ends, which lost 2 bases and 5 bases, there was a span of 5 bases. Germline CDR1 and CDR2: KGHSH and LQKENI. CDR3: CASSPSRDTQYF. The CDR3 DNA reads TGTGCCAGCTCACCATCGAGAGATACGCAGTATTTT.

CDR3 sequence reads: CASSDPRQSAYEQYF. Written as DNA, the CDR3 is TGTGCCAGCAGTGACCCAAGACAATCGGCCTACGAGCAGTACTTC. The chain joins TRBV2 to TRBJ2-7; no reliable D call. CDR1 SNHLY and CDR2 FYNNEI come from the germline V gene. This CDR3 has 15 residues. V lost 3 bases and J lost 2, with 14 bases in between. Full variable domain (missing parts from reference TRBV2 and TRBJ2-7): EPEVTQTPSHQVTQMGQEVILRCVPISNHLYFYWYRQILGQKVEFLVSFYNNEISEKSEIFDDQFSVERPDGSNFTLKIRSTKLEDSAMYFCASSDPRQSAYEQYFGPGTRLTVT.

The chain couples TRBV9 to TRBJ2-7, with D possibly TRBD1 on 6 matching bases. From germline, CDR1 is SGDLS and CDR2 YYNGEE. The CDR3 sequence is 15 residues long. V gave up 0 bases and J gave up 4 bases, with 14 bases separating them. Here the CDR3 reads CASSVEAGDFYEQYF. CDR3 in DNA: TGTGCCAGCAGCGTAGAGGCAGGGGATTTTTACGAGCAGTACTTC. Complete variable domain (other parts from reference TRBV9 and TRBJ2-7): DSGVTQTPKHLITATGQRVTLRCSPRSGDLSVYWYQQSLDQGLQFLIQYYNGEERAKGNILERFSAQQFPDLHSELNLSSLELGDSALYFCASSVEAGDFYEQYFGPGTRLTVT.

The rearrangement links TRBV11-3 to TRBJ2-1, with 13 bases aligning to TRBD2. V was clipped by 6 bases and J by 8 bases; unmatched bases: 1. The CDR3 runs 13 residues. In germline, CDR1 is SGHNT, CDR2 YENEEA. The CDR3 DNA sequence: TGTGCCAGCAGAGGGACTAGCGGGGATGAGCAGTTCTTC. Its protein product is CASRGTSGDEQFF.

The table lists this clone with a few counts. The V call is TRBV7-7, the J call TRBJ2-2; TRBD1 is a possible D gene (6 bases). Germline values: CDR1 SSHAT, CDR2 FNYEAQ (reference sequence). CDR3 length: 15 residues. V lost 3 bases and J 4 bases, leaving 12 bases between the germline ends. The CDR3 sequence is CASSFYRVGTGELFF. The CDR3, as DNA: TGTGCCAGCAGCTTTTACAGGGTTGGCACCGGGGAGCTGTTTTTT.